Listed here are 30 T cell receptor beta chains from one sample, sequenced in a study of T cell responses to AZD1222 COVID-19 vaccine. Using immunoSEQ multiplex PCR, the repertoire was profiled, and TCRdb retains in-frame clones only, with some absent. This sample has 98,000 or so clones; 88% occur once, and the top ten carry roughly 15%. The sample here was peripheral blood, taken 28 days after the second AZD1222 dose. The receptor source for this set is an adult who received the AZD1222 COVID-19 vaccine.

The chain carries TRBV11-3 and TRBJ2-1, with D perhaps given as TRBD1 or TRBD2 (7 bases each). Trimming cost V 5 bases and J 6 bases, with 17 bases left between them. The germline gives CDR1 SGHNT, CDR2 YENEEA. The CDR3 spans 15 residues. CDR3 in amino acids: CASSHIRGGGNEQFF. CDR3 bases: TGTGCCAGCAGCCACATCAGGGGGGGAGGCAATGAGCAGTTCTTC.

V and J are TRBV7-9 and TRBJ1-2, with D possibly being TRBD1 (6 bases). In germline, CDR1 is SEHNR, CDR2 FQNEAQ (reference sequence). The V end was cut by 7 bases, the J end by 4 bases, with 19 bases between. The CDR3 loop spans 15 amino acids. This CDR3 reads CASKSPGDRSYGYTF. The CDR3 nucleotides are TGTGCCAGCAAATCCCCAGGGGATCGTAGCTATGGCTACACCTTC.

V gene TRBV7-9 combines with J gene TRBJ2-1; D not resolved. Trimming removed 6 bases at V and 4 bases at J, with 16 bases between. This CDR3 comprises 15 residues. Germline values: CDR1 SEHNR, CDR2 FQNEAQ (reference sequence). CDR3 nucleotides: TGTGCCAGCAGTGGCGGATGGCCTACGTACAATGAGCAGTTCTTC. It encodes CASSGGWPTYNEQFF.

This chain links TRBV7-2 with TRBJ2-1; perhaps TRBD2 as D (6 bases). This CDR3 is built from 13 residues. Deletions cut 3 bases from V and 9 bases from J, with 12 bases between. CDR1 SGHTA and CDR2 FQGNSA come from the germline V gene. CDR3 coding DNA: TGTGCCAGCAGCTTTGGGACTGTGGGTGAGCAGTTCTTC. It codes for CASSFGTVGEQFF.

This clone turned up a few times. V usage is TRBV19 and J usage is TRBJ1-2, with a possible D match to TRBD1 (5 bases). This CDR3 region has 15 residues. Germline V gives CDR1 LNHDA, CDR2 SQIVND (reference sequence). The germline V and J ends were trimmed by 5 bases and 4 bases, with 17 bases remaining between them. The CDR3 region has the DNA TGTGCCAGTAGTTTTTCAGGTCAGGGCTTCTATGGCTACACCTTC. The encoded protein is CASSFSGQGFYGYTF.

The chain joins TRBV6-5 to TRBJ2-3; D is uncertain. V dropped 6 bases and J dropped 6 bases, with 16 bases sitting between them. Germline CDR1 reads MNHEY; CDR2 reads SVGAGI. This CDR3 spans 14 amino acids. CDR3 in DNA: TGTGCCAGCAGGACCTTGTTTTCTGACGATACGCAGTATTTT. Translating it yields CASRTLFSDDTQYF.

The chain carries TRBV6-5 and TRBJ2-3; possibly TRBD1 for D (5 bases). The CDR3 runs to 15 residues. Trimming left V 5 bases short and J 6 bases short, with 18 bases between. Per germline, CDR1 MNHEY and CDR2 SVGAGI. CDR3 coding DNA: TGTGCCAGCAGTCCAACAGGCAACCCTCGCGATACGCAGTATTTT. Translation gives CASSPTGNPRDTQYF.

Written as DNA, the CDR3 is TGTGCCAGTAGTCCGCAGACAGGGGGCAAGGACGAGCAGTACTTC. Its translation is CASSPQTGGKDEQYF. This chain connects TRBV19 to TRBJ2-7, with 10 bases identical to TRBD1. The CDR3 is 15 amino acids. The germline CDR1 and CDR2 sequences are LNHDA and SQIVND (reference sequence). With 5 bases clipped from V and 5 bases from J, the junction kept 9 bases outside the gene matches. Together with reference TRBV19 and TRBJ2-7, the CDR3 gives the full variable domain: DGGITQSPKYLFRKEGQNVTLSCEQNLNHDAMYWYRQDPGQGLRLIYYSQIVNDFQKGDIAEGYSVSREKKESFPLTVTSAQKNPTAFYLCASSPQTGGKDEQYFGPGTRLTVT.

V gene TRBV3-1 (or the pseudogene TRBV3-2) combines with J gene TRBJ2-1; maybe TRBD2 (6 bases). V was clipped by 4 bases and J by 12 bases, with 19 bases between them. CDR1 is LGHDT and CDR2 is YNNKEL in the germline V gene (reference sequence). The CDR3 is 14 residues long. Here the CDR3 reads CASSPGGSARGQFF. In DNA, the CDR3 is TGTGCCAGCAGCCCCGGGGGTAGCGCCCGTGGGCAGTTCTTC.

The CDR3 is CASSEWGPANSGNTIYF. CDR3 bases: TGTGCCAGCAGTGAATGGGGTCCTGCTAACTCTGGAAACACCATATATTTT. The chain joins TRBV2 to TRBJ1-3, with D uncertain. V lost 2 bases and J lost 0, with 14 bases in between. CDR3 size: 17 residues. Germline V CDR1 and CDR2: SNHLY, FYNNEI.

This chain connects TRBV6-5 to TRBJ1-1; D may be TRBD1 (6 bases). CDR1 and CDR2 from the germline V gene are MNHEY and SVGAGI. CDR3 length: 14 amino acids. V was cut by 0 bases and J by 8 bases, with 13 bases left in between. This CDR3 is CASSYSPGRGEAFF. CDR3 nucleotides: TGTGCCAGCAGTTACTCCCCGGGGAGGGGGGAAGCTTTCTTT.

The genes are TRBV27 and TRBJ2-5; 14 bases align to TRBD2. Germline V CDR1 and CDR2: MNHEY, SMNVEV (reference sequence). CDR3 length: 16 amino acids. V gave up 5 bases and J gave up 7 bases; unmatched junction bases: 9. CDR3 nucleotides: TGTGCCAGCAGTCCCCCCGGGACTAGCGGGAGTGGGACCCAGTACTTC. Protein sequence: CASSPPGTSGSGTQYF.

The CDR3 protein is CASSLGGGSGVGETQYF. In nucleotides, the CDR3 is TGTGCCAGCAGCTTAGGCGGCGGGAGCGGCGTAGGAGAGACCCAGTACTTC. The V and J genes are TRBV7-9 and TRBJ2-5, with 7 bases matching TRBD2. In germline, CDR1 is SEHNR, CDR2 FQNEAQ (reference sequence). The length of the CDR3 is 17 residues. Trimming removed 1 base from V and 4 bases from J; junction bases left unmatched: 12.

The chain uses TRBV20-1 and TRBJ2-1; D perhaps matches TRBD2 (5 bases). V lost 5 bases and J lost 4, with 6 bases in between. Per germline, CDR1 DFQATT and CDR2 SNEGSKA (reference sequence). The length of the CDR3 is 11 residues. As DNA, the CDR3 is TGCAGTGCTCCGGGATACAATGAGCAGTTCTTC. Translating it yields CSAPGYNEQFF.

The rearrangement links TRBV18 to TRBJ2-7; 9 nucleotides match TRBD2. V dropped 3 bases and J dropped 4; count of bases not matched to a gene: 7. Germline V gives CDR1 KGHSH, CDR2 LQKENI. This CDR3 region has 15 residues. CDR3 coding DNA: TGTGCCAGCTCACCTGCGGGAGGGCCTTTGTACGAGCAGTACTTC. Encoded protein: CASSPAGGPLYEQYF.

CDR3 residues: CASSQELVGLEGGGGELFF. The CDR3 region has the DNA TGTGCCAGCAGCCAAGAATTGGTGGGGCTGGAGGGGGGAGGCGGGGAGCTGTTTTTT. The chain carries TRBV4-2 and TRBJ2-2; perhaps D is TRBD1 or TRBD2 (6 bases each). There are 19 residues in the CDR3. V lost 0 bases to trimming and J lost 7 bases, with 24 bases between them. Germline CDR1 reads LGHNA; CDR2 reads YNFKEQ.

The chain is built from TRBV27 and TRBJ2-2, with 8 bases fitting TRBD2. Germline-derived CDR1 and CDR2 are MNHEY and SMNVEV (reference sequence). There are 16 residues in the CDR3. The J segment lost 4 bases and the V segment lost 3 bases, leaving 7 bases of the junction unmatched. The CDR3 reads CASSLAGRAVTGELFF. The CDR3 DNA sequence: TGTGCCAGCAGTTTGGCCGGGAGGGCCGTCACCGGGGAGCTGTTTTTT.

In DNA form, the CDR3 reads TGTGCCAGTAGTATTATGTCTGAGACAAATGGCTACACCTTC. Amino acid sequence: CASSIMSETNGYTF. The chain employs TRBV19 and TRBJ1-2; the D is unclear. The CDR3 has 14 amino acids. Trimming took 3 bases from V and 6 from J, leaving 14 bases between them. CDR1 LNHDA and CDR2 SQIVND come from the germline V gene (reference sequence). The full variable domain, in which reference TRBV19 and TRBJ1-2 provide the parts outside the CDR3, is DGGITQSPKYLFRKEGQNVTLSCEQNLNHDAMYWYRQDPGQGLRLIYYSQIVNDFQKGDIAEGYSVSREKKESFPLTVTSAQKNPTAFYLCASSIMSETNGYTFGSGTRLTVV.

The rearrangement joins TRBV9 to TRBJ1-5; TRBD1 aligns across 12 bases. The germline V gene has CDR1 SGDLS and CDR2 YYNGEE. Trimming removed 3 bases from V and 5 bases from J; junction bases left unmatched: 9. This CDR3 has 17 residues. DNA for the CDR3: TGTGCCAGCAGCGACCCCCCCGGGACAGGGGGCGATCAGCCCCAGCATTTT. It is translated as CASSDPPGTGGDQPQHF.

The chain recombines TRBV19 with TRBJ1-1, with 7 bases matching TRBD1. Trimming removed 4 bases from V and 0 bases from J; junction bases left unmatched: 5. The germline V gene encodes CDR1 LNHDA and CDR2 SQIVND (reference sequence). The CDR3 is 15 amino acids. The CDR3 reads CASSRQGVLNTEAFF. The CDR3 coding sequence is TGTGCCAGTAGTAGACAGGGTGTTTTGAACACTGAAGCTTTCTTT.

The V and J genes are TRBV6-5 and TRBJ1-5; D might be TRBD1 (6 bases). With 11 bases removed from V and 5 bases from J, the gap between germline ends came to 19 bases. The CDR3 contains 14 residues. The V gene's germline CDR1 is MNHEY and CDR2 SVGAGI. CDR3 DNA sequence: TGTGCCTCAAACGGTGGGGGCTGGGATCAGCCCCAGCATTTT. Translating gives CASNGGGWDQPQHF.

The rearrangement uses TRBV11-2 and TRBJ2-1; D unclear. The CDR3 covers 15 residues. Germline CDR1 and CDR2: SGHAT and FQNNGV. Trimming left V 2 bases short and J 5 bases short, with 13 bases between. This CDR3 is CASSLRGRTNNEQFF. The CDR3 DNA is TGTGCCAGCAGCTTAAGAGGACGCACAAACAATGAGCAGTTCTTC.

This chain joins TRBV28 and TRBJ2-7, with a possible D match to TRBD1 (6 bases). The CDR3 runs 14 residues. Trimming cost V 3 bases and J 1 base, with 10 bases left between them. Germline V gene sequence: CDR1 MDHEN, CDR2 SYDVKM. The CDR3 reads CASSFLTGSYEQYF. In DNA form, the CDR3 reads TGTGCCAGCAGTTTTCTTACAGGGTCCTACGAGCAGTACTTC. The variable domain in full, with the rest retrieved from reference TRBV28 and TRBJ2-7, is DVKVTQSSRYLVKRTGEKVFLECVQDMDHENMFWYRQDPGLGLRLIYFSYDVKMKEKGDIPEGYSVSREKKERFSLILESASTNQTSMYLCASSFLTGSYEQYFGPGTRLTVT.

The rearrangement uses TRBV30 and TRBJ2-1; D unclear. V lost 0 bases to trimming and J lost 7 bases, with 4 bases between them. The germline CDR1 and CDR2 sequences are GTSNPN and SVGIG (reference sequence). There are 11 residues in the CDR3. This chain's CDR3 is CAWSVGNEQFF. The CDR3 region has the DNA TGTGCCTGGAGTGTCGGAAATGAGCAGTTCTTC.

The gene calls are TRBV6-2 or TRBV6-3 and TRBJ1-1; D perhaps matches TRBD1 (5 bases). The germline gives CDR1 MNHEY, CDR2 SVGEGT. The CDR3 has 14 amino acids. Trimming removed 0 bases at V and 5 bases at J, with 10 bases between. CDR3 DNA: TGTGCCAGCAGTTACTCGATGCGGGGGACTGAAGCTTTCTTT. It translates to CASSYSMRGTEAFF.

The CDR3 DNA follows: TGTGCCAGCAGCTCGGGACAGGGATCTTGGGAGACCCAGTACTTC. Translating it yields CASSSGQGSWETQYF. V gene TRBV5-4 combines with J gene TRBJ2-5, with 9 bases matching TRBD1. The germline gives CDR1 SGHNT, CDR2 YYREEE (reference sequence). The trim removed 3 bases at V and 5 bases at J, leaving 8 bases unmatched. The CDR3 extends over 15 amino acids.

This chain connects TRBV4-2 to TRBJ1-2; D is uncertain. Per the germline V gene, CDR1 is LGHNA and CDR2 is YNFKEQ. This CDR3 is 14 amino acids long. V was pared by 4 bases and J by 5 bases, with 14 bases between. CDR3 bases: TGTGCCAGCAGCCCCGTGGGTATGGGTTATGGCTACACCTTC. Its protein product is CASSPVGMGYGYTF.

The chain couples TRBV7-9 to TRBJ1-6; D may be TRBD1 (5 bases). With 2 bases removed from V and 4 bases from J, the gap between germline ends came to 12 bases. CDR1 SEHNR and CDR2 FQNEAQ come from the germline V gene (reference sequence). The CDR3 is 16 residues long. The CDR3 region is CASSLWLGEYNSPLHF. The CDR3 region has the DNA TGTGCCAGCAGCTTATGGCTAGGGGAGTATAATTCACCCCTCCACTTT.

Written as DNA, the CDR3 is TGTGCCAGCAGAAATACTTTACATCCTGAGCAGTTCTTC. Encoded protein: CASRNTLHPEQFF. This chain connects TRBV12-3 or TRBV12-4 to TRBJ2-1; D is undetermined. Trimming stripped 6 bases from V and 9 bases from J, with 15 bases between. The CDR3 runs to 13 residues.

V gene TRBV4-1 combines with J gene TRBJ2-5; D unclear. V lost 0 bases and J lost 14, with 16 bases in between. Germline V gene lookup returns CDR1 MGHRA and CDR2 YSYEKL. The CDR3 has 13 residues. The CDR3 loop is CASSQDISTTRYF. CDR3 DNA: TGCGCCAGCAGCCAAGATATCAGCACCACCCGATACTTC.